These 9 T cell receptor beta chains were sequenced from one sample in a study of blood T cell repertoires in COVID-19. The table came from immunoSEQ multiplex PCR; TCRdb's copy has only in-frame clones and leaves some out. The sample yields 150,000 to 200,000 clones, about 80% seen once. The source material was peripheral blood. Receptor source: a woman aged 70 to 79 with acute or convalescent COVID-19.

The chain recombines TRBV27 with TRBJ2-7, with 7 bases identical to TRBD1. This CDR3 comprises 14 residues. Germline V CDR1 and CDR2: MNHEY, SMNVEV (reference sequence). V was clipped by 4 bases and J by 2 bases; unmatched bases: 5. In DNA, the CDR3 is TGTGCCAGCAGTTCATGGGACAGAACCTACGAGCAGTACTTC. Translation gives CASSSWDRTYEQYF.

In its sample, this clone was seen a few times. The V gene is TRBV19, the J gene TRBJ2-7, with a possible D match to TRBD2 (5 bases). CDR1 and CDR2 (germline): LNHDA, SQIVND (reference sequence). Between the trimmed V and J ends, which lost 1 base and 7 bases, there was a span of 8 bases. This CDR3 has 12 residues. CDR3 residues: CASSIAGSEQYF. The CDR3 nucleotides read TGTGCCAGTAGTATAGCTGGGAGTGAGCAGTACTTC.

As DNA, the CDR3 is TGTGCCAGCAGTTACCCAGGGCATCTATCACCCCTCCACTTT. Protein sequence: CASSYPGHLSPLHF. J is TRBJ1-6 and V is TRBV6-5; possible D gene TRBD1, 5 bases. Trimming cost V 2 bases and J 10 bases, with 12 bases left between them. Germline V lookup: CDR1 MNHEY, CDR2 SVGAGI. The CDR3 length is 14 residues.

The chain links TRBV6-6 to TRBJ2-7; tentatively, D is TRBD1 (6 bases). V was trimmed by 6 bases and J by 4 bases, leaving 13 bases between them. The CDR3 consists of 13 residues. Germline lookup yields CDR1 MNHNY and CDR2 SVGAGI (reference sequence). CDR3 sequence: CASSQDSPYEQYF. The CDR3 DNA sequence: TGTGCCAGCAGCCAGGACAGCCCTTACGAGCAGTACTTC.

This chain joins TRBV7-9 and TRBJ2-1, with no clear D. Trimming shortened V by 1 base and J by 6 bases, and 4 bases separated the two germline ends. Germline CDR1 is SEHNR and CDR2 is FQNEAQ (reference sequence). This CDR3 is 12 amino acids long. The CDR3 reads CASSLGLNEQFF. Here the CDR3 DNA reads TGTGCCAGCAGCTTAGGACTCAATGAGCAGTTCTTC. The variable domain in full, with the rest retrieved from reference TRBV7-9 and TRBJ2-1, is DTGVSQNPRHKITKRGQNVTFRCDPISEHNRLYWYRQTLGQGPEFLTYFQNEAQLEKSRLLSDRFSAERPKGSFSTLEIQRTEQGDSAMYLCASSLGLNEQFFGPGTRLTVL.

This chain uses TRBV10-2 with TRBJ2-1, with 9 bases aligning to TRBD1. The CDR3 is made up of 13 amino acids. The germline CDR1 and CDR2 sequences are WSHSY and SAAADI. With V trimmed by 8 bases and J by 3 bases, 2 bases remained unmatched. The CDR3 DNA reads TGCGCCAGCCAGACAGGGGGCTACAATGAGCAGTTCTTC. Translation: CASQTGGYNEQFF.

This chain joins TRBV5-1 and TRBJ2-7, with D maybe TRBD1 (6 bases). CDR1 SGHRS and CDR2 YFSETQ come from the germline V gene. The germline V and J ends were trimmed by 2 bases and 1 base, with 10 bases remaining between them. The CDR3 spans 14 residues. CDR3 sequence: CASSFQGSSYEQYF. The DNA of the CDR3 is TGCGCCAGCAGCTTCCAGGGGTCGTCCTACGAGCAGTACTTC.

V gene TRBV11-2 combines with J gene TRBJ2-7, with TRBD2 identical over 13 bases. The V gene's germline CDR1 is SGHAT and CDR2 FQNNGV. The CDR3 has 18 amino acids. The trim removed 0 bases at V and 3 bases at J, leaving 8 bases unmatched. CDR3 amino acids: CASSLDQGRLAGGYEQYF. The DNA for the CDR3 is TGTGCCAGCAGCTTAGATCAAGGAAGACTAGCGGGAGGCTACGAGCAGTACTTC.

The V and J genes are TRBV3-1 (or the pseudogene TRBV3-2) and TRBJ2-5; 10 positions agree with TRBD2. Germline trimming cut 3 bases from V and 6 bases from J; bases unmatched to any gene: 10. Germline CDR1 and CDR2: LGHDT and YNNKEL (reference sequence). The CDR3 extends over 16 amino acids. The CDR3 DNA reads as TGTGCCAGCAGCCATAGAGCTAGCGGGAGTACGAAGACCCAGTACTTC. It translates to CASSHRASGSTKTQYF.